This T cell receptor beta chain was retrieved from a study of blood T cell repertoires in COVID-19. V shed 5 bases and J shed 6 bases, with 16 bases lying between them. The CDR3 totals 13 residues. Per the germline V gene, CDR1 is SQVTM and CDR2 is ANQGSEA. Assay: immunoSEQ multiplex PCR; the TCRdb copy retains only in-frame clones and omits some. This table has 50,000 to 70,000 clones, more than 75% appearing once. The J gene is TRBJ2-5, the V gene TRBV29-1; D perhaps matches TRBD1 (5 bases). Specimen: peripheral blood. This TCR was recovered from a man aged 50 to 59 with active or convalescent COVID-19. The CDR3, as DNA: TGCAGCGTTAGGACATCCAGCAGGCAGACCCAGTACTTC. It codes for CSVRTSSRQTQYF.